These 27 T cell receptor beta chains originate from one sample sequenced in a study of radiotherapy plus CTLA-4 blockade in lung cancer. Profiling relied on immunoSEQ multiplex PCR, and the TCRdb table lists in-frame clones only, not all of them. The sample comprises 65,000 to 85,000 clones, roughly 74% of which are singletons, and more than 8% rests with the top ten. This specimen consisted of peripheral blood, obtained from a patient treated with radiotherapy plus ipilimumab. The source of these receptors is a human donor with non-small cell lung cancer whose response to radiotherapy plus ipilimumab could not be evaluated.

This sequence joins TRBV7-6 and TRBJ2-7; D is possibly TRBD1 (5 bases). Trimming took off 1 base at V and 2 bases at J, with 6 bases between the two ends. The CDR3 contains 13 residues. The germline gives CDR1 SGHVS, CDR2 FNYEAQ. The CDR3 protein is CASSLGQPYEQYF. In DNA, the CDR3 is TGTGCCAGCAGCTTAGGACAGCCCTACGAGCAGTACTTC.

CDR3 amino acids: CASGLVLRGLAGDTQYF. DNA for the CDR3: TGTGCTAGTGGTTTGGTACTCCGCGGGCTAGCAGGAGATACGCAGTATTTT. The chain carries TRBV12-5 and TRBJ2-3; weak D call: TRBD2 (5 bases). V lost 0 bases and J lost 5, with 18 bases in between. This CDR3 has 17 residues. Germline values: CDR1 LGHNT, CDR2 FRNRAP.

V usage is TRBV4-2 and J usage is TRBJ2-7; perhaps TRBD2 as D (6 bases). The CDR3 runs to 14 residues. Germline-derived CDR1 and CDR2 are LGHNA and YNFKEQ. Trimming removed 1 base at V and 3 bases at J, with 10 bases between. The CDR3 is CASSQGGLGYEQYF. The CDR3 DNA reads as TGTGCCAGCAGCCAAGGGGGACTCGGCTACGAGCAGTACTTC.

Written as DNA, the CDR3 is TGTGCCACCAGCAGGACAGGGTATAGCAATCAGCCCCAGCATTTT. This gives the protein CATSRTGYSNQPQHF. The chain combines TRBV15 with TRBJ1-5; 7 bases match TRBD1. The CDR3 runs to 15 residues. V dropped 3 bases and J dropped 0; count of bases not matched to a gene: 2. Germline V CDR1 and CDR2: LNHNV, YYDKDF (reference sequence).

This chain joins TRBV11-2 and TRBJ1-4, with D tentatively TRBD1 (5 bases). The CDR3 runs 15 residues. V dropped 3 bases and J dropped 8 bases, with 16 bases sitting between them. Germline CDR1 and CDR2: SGHAT and FQNNGV. For the CDR3, the DNA is TGTGCCAGCAGCTTGGACCGACAGTGGGGCGAAAAACTGTTTTTT. Protein: CASSLDRQWGEKLFF.

The chain couples TRBV18 to TRBJ2-5; 9 positions agree with TRBD2. TRBJ2-7 explains the end of the DNA better; the J call may be wrong. Germline V gene data show CDR1 as KGHSH and CDR2 as LQKENI. CDR3 size: 16 residues. This CDR3 reads CASSPLTSGLSYEQYF. The CDR3 DNA reads as TGTGCCAGCTCACCACTGACTAGCGGCCTATCCTACGAGCAGTACTTC.

The rearrangement uses TRBV7-3 and TRBJ1-2; D remains ambiguous. V was clipped by 4 bases and J by 3 bases, with 12 bases between them. The CDR3 contains 14 residues. CDR1 is SGHTA and CDR2 is FQGTGA in the germline V gene. CDR3 DNA sequence: TGTGCCAGCAGCTATCTCTGGGCCTACTATGGCTACACCTTC. Translating it yields CASSYLWAYYGYTF.

This chain joins TRBV6-1 and TRBJ2-1; D unclear. The V and J ends lost 3 bases and 4 bases respectively, with 16 bases between them. The CDR3 length is 16 residues. The germline V gene has CDR1 MNHNS and CDR2 SASEGT. CDR3 protein: CASSDRGHLPYNEQFF. The CDR3 bases are TGTGCCAGCAGTGACCGCGGCCATCTACCTTACAATGAGCAGTTCTTC.

The CDR3: CAWGQTYNSPLHF. The CDR3 nucleotides are TGTGCCTGGGGACAGACCTATAATTCACCCCTCCACTTT. The genes are TRBV30 and TRBJ1-6; possibly TRBD1 for D (6 bases). The germline V and J ends were trimmed by 5 bases and 2 bases, with 7 bases remaining between them. The germline V gene encodes CDR1 GTSNPN and CDR2 SVGIG (reference sequence). CDR3 length equals 13 residues.

The genes are TRBV9 and TRBJ1-2; tentatively, D is TRBD1 (5 bases). The CDR3 is 13 residues long. Trimming pared 0 bases from V and 8 bases from J, leaving 11 bases between. Germline values: CDR1 SGDLS, CDR2 YYNGEE. CDR3 amino acids: CASSVEGQGGYTF. The CDR3 nucleotides read TGTGCCAGCAGCGTAGAGGGGCAAGGGGGCTACACCTTC.

Concerning this clone: Other DNA sequences from this sample encode an identical CDR3 as well. V and J are TRBV10-3 and TRBJ2-2; 10 bases fit TRBD2. CDR1 and CDR2 (germline): ENHRY, SYGVKD. With V trimmed by 7 bases and J by 7 bases, 12 bases remained unmatched. This CDR3 has 16 residues. The CDR3 DNA reads as TGTGCCATCACCAGGACTAGCGGTCCCAGGGACGGGGAGCTGTTTTTT. Translation gives CAITRTSGPRDGELFF.

This clone came up once. The chain combines TRBV5-5 with TRBJ1-1, with D unclear. The germline gives CDR1 SGHKS, CDR2 YYEKEE (reference sequence). V gave up 4 bases and J gave up 4 bases, with 8 bases separating them. The CDR3 covers 12 residues. DNA of the CDR3: TGTGCCAGCAGCCGGGATGTCACTGAAGCTTTCTTT. This encodes CASSRDVTEAFF.

The chain links TRBV7-2 to TRBJ1-2; D uncertain. This CDR3 is 10 amino acids long. With 5 bases removed from V and 9 bases from J, the gap between germline ends came to 7 bases. The germline CDR1 and CDR2 sequences are SGHTA and FQGNSA. The CDR3: CASSTVSYTF. CDR3 coding DNA: TGTGCCAGCAGCACAGTGAGCTACACCTTC. The whole variable domain, filled in from reference TRBV7-2 and TRBJ1-2, reads GAGVSQSPSNKVTEKGKDVELRCDPISGHTALYWYRQSLGQGLEFLIYFQGNSAPDKSGLPSDRFSAERTGGSVSTLTIQRTQQEDSAVYLCASSTVSYTFGSGTRLTVV.

J is TRBJ1-1 and V is TRBV10-2, with 7 positions matching TRBD1. Germline V gives CDR1 WSHSY, CDR2 SAAADI. The V and J ends lost 5 bases and 1 base, in that order; junction bases with no gene match: 1. The CDR3 is 13 amino acids. CDR3 region: CASSRTGNTEAFF. CDR3 nucleotide sequence: TGCGCCAGCAGTCGGACAGGGAACACTGAAGCTTTCTTT.

This clone was found a few times. The rearrangement joins TRBV7-8 to TRBJ1-6, with 8 positions matching TRBD1. After removal of 4 bases from V and 8 bases from J, the junction contained 7 bases not matched to a gene. Germline V gene data show CDR1 as SGHVS and CDR2 as FQNEAQ. The CDR3 contains 15 residues. The CDR3 DNA follows: TGTGCCAGCAGCTCCCAGGGGGCGTATGATTCACCCCTCCACTTT. As protein: CASSSQGAYDSPLHF.

In DNA form, the CDR3 reads TGTGCCAGCAGCGTAAGGGACAGCGGATTGCTCCGCACAGATACGCAGTATTTT. It specifies CASSVRDSGLLRTDTQYF. V and J are TRBV9 and TRBJ2-3; 7 bases align to TRBD1. The CDR3 has 18 amino acids. The V segment lost 1 base and the J segment 1 base; nucleotides outside the gene matches: 12. Germline V CDR1 and CDR2: SGDLS, YYNGEE.

The chain has TRBV29-1 and TRBJ1-4, with 10 bases aligning to TRBD1. Losses at the gene ends were 5 bases for V and 1 base for J; bases not matched to a gene: 10. The CDR3 runs to 17 residues. Germline lookup yields CDR1 SQVTM and CDR2 ANQGSEA. The CDR3 here is CSVIVGDRGRTNEKLFF. In nucleotides, the CDR3 is TGCAGCGTTATAGTGGGGGACAGGGGACGAACTAATGAAAAACTGTTTTTT.

The chain is built from TRBV28 and TRBJ1-1; no firm D call. V was pared by 2 bases and J by 11 bases, with 15 bases between. The CDR3 loop spans 13 amino acids. Germline V gene sequence: CDR1 MDHEN, CDR2 SYDVKM. The CDR3 sequence is CASSLESRRRAFF. The CDR3 DNA follows: TGTGCCAGCAGTTTAGAGTCAAGGAGGAGGGCTTTCTTT.

In this sample, this clone turned up once. This chain connects TRBV5-1 to TRBJ2-1, with 9 bases aligning to TRBD2. Germline CDR1 is SGHRS and CDR2 is YFSETQ. The V gene end was trimmed by 4 bases and the J gene end by 9 bases; junction bases not matched to a gene: 8. This CDR3 has 14 amino acids. Here the CDR3 reads CASSRRAGGGEQFF. The CDR3 DNA reads TGCGCCAGCAGCCGGCGAGCGGGGGGTGGTGAGCAGTTCTTC.

CDR3: CASSPLASGRRSSYNEQFF. CDR3 nucleotides: TGCGCCAGCAGCCCCTTGGCTAGCGGGAGAAGGTCCTCCTACAATGAGCAGTTCTTC. The rearrangement uses TRBV5-1 and TRBJ2-1; 10 positions match TRBD2. With V trimmed by 4 bases and J by 0 bases, 13 bases remained unmatched. The CDR3 totals 19 residues. The germline V gene has CDR1 SGHRS and CDR2 YFSETQ.

This chain uses TRBV28 with TRBJ1-2; D gene uncertain. Deletions cut 10 bases from V and 4 bases from J, with 16 bases between. The CDR3 has 13 amino acids. The germline V gene encodes CDR1 MDHEN and CDR2 SYDVKM. The CDR3 bases are TGTGCCATCCACGCAGGCAGTGCCTATGGCTACACCTTC. This gives the protein CAIHAGSAYGYTF.

This clone was counted once. The chain has TRBV18 and TRBJ1-1; 8 nucleotides agree with TRBD1. The germline V gene encodes CDR1 KGHSH and CDR2 LQKENI. V was pared by 3 bases and J by 11 bases, with 5 bases of the junction left unmatched. The CDR3 covers 12 residues. In nucleotides, the CDR3 is TGTGCCAGCTCACCGGACAGGGACACGGCTTTCTTT. Its protein product is CASSPDRDTAFF.

This clone was picked up a small number of times. V usage is TRBV30 and J usage is TRBJ1-6, with 8 bases lining up with TRBD1. With 2 bases clipped from V and 10 bases from J, the junction kept 10 bases outside the gene matches. The CDR3 runs to 15 residues. Germline V gene data show CDR1 as GTSNPN and CDR2 as SVGIG (reference sequence). CDR3 protein: CAWSPRGQGRSPLHF. The CDR3 DNA reads TGTGCCTGGAGTCCCCGAGGACAGGGCAGGTCACCCCTCCACTTT.

The CDR3 bases are TGCGCCAGCAGCTTGGAGGGAGGGCCCTCCACCGGGGAGCTGTTTTTT. It codes for CASSLEGGPSTGELFF. The chain joins TRBV5-1 to TRBJ2-2; 7 bases are shared with TRBD2. Trimming cost V 0 bases and J 4 bases; bases outside gene matches: 6. Germline CDR1 is SGHRS and CDR2 is YFSETQ. The CDR3 runs to 16 residues.

The rearrangement joins TRBV7-2 to TRBJ1-4, with D tentatively TRBD1 (6 bases). This CDR3 is 15 amino acids long. The germline V gene has CDR1 SGHTA and CDR2 FQGNSA. Trimming cost V 5 bases and J 8 bases, with 18 bases left between them. The CDR3: CASSPGTTPGEKLFF. The CDR3 nucleotides are TGTGCCAGCAGCCCAGGGACAACCCCAGGGGAAAAACTGTTTTTT.

This chain connects TRBV11-3 to TRBJ2-3; TRBD2 aligns across 10 bases. The CDR3 is 16 residues long. Germline assignment: CDR1 SGHNT and CDR2 YENEEA. V lost 7 bases and J lost 1; bases outside the gene matches: 8. CDR3 residues: CASTKAGGSGTDTQYF. The CDR3 DNA reads as TGTGCCAGCACCAAAGCGGGAGGGTCGGGCACAGATACGCAGTATTTT.

The gene calls are TRBV28 and TRBJ1-2; a possible D gene is TRBD1 (5 bases). Germline CDR1 MDHEN, CDR2 SYDVKM. This CDR3 has 14 residues. Trimming removed 2 bases at V and 5 bases at J, with 12 bases between. The CDR3 spells CASSLRAAGYGYTF. In DNA form, the CDR3 reads TGTGCCAGCAGTTTAAGGGCGGCAGGGTATGGCTACACCTTC.